This TCR beta chain was recovered during a study of blood T cell repertoires in COVID-19 (dated by TCRdb to the early 2020s). About the full investigation: Collaborator samples came from the United States, Italy and Spain and covered acute and convalescent phases of COVID-19. Where available, HLA class I and class II types were taken from metadata supplied by the sample provider and were not determined by assay-based typing. Deeply sampled blood TCRbeta repertoires from subjects exposed to, actively infected with, or recovered from COVID-19 were included in the dataset. The repertoires were released in a freely available public database intended as a resource for research on the immune response to SARS-CoV-2. The sample metadata nearly always contained a de-identified subject ID, COVID-19 status, age in years and sex. The material from the prospective study consisted of cDNA or gDNA derived from T cells, B-cell-depleted T cells, or PBMCs. Samples were obtained from the ongoing ImmuneRACE study (first 160 participants) and from 1,254 subjects provided by 6 global collaborators.

About this clone: This clone's antigen is unknown. No clone much larger than this one lies a single base away; base qualities are absent.

According to the germline V gene, CDR1 reads SGHDN and CDR2 reads FVKESK. The junction shows trimming of 5 bases on V and 4 bases on J, and the gene matches do not reach 10 bases of it. There are 15 amino acids in the CDR3, from cysteine to phenylalanine inclusive. The DNA shown is the 45-base CDR3, in frame from base 1. The paper as a whole reports these results and caveats: How much clinical and demographic metadata was included differed by source and by participant, and the metadata was provided uncurated.

The immunoSEQ Assay, a bias-controlled multiplex PCR, was used to amplify TCRbeta CDR3 regions from genomic DNA. The source study handled its data this way. Nucleated cell counts per sample were estimated from amplification of reference gene primers within the assay. Sequence reads were collapsed and filtered to measure the absolute abundance of every unique TCRbeta CDR3 rearrangement. For each sample, productive Simpson clonality was calculated as the square root of Simpson's diversity index across productive rearrangements. TCRdb carries this immuneACCESS record with in-frame sequences only. Its versions omit some clonotypes, under half of them owing to an unresolved V gene in the studies checked, with the rest unexplained. The D gene and trimming were derived from the DNA, and the V and J assignments and clone size from that table. For this sample the table gives about 120,000 clones, of which about 90% were detected only once. 0.88% of the sample is taken by the ten largest.

Each collaborating institution followed its own protocols to collect whole blood in K2EDTA tubes. For TCRbeta analysis, collaborators shipped samples as frozen whole blood, isolated PBMCs, or DNA extracted from either of those sample types. The sample comprised peripheral blood. The chain is encoded by TRBV14 joined to TRBJ2-7; 8 central bases correspond to TRBD1. This sequence originates from a woman aged 45-65 years with active or convalescent COVID-19. The encoded CDR3 is CASSSRTGPLYEQYF. The nucleotides read TGTGCCAGCAGCTCCCGGACAGGGCCCCTTTACGAGCAGTACTTC.